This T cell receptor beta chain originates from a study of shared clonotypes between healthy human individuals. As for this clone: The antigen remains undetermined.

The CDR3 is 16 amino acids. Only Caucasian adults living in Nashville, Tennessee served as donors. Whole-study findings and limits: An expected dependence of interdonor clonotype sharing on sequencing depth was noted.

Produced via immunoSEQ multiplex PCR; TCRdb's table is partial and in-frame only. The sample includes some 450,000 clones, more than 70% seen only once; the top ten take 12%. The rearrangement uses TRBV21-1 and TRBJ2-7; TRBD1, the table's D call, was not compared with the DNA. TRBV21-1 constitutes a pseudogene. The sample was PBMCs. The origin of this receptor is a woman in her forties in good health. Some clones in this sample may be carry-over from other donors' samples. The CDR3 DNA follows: TGTGCCAGCAGCAAAAAGGGGCGGCTGGGGGCGGGCGAGCAGTACTTC. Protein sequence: CASSKKGRLGAGEQYF.